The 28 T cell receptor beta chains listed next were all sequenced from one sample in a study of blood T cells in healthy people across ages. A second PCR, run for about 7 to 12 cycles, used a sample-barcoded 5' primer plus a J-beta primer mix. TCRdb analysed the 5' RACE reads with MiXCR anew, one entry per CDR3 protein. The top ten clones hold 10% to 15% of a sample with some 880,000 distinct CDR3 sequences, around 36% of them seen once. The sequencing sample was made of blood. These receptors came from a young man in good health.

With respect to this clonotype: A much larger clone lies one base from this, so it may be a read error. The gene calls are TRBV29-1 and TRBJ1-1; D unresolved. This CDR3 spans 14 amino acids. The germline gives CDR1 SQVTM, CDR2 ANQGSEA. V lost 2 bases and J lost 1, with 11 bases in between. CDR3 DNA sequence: TGCAGCGTTGAACGTCTGCAAGCGAACACTGAAGCTTTCTTT. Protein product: CSVERLQANTEAFF.

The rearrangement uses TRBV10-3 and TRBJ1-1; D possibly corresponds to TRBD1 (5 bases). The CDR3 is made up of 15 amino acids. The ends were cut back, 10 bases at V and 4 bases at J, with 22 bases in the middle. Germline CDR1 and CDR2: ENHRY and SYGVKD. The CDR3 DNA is TGTGCCACCGGAGAACGGGGCGCCGGGGGCACTGAAGCTTTCTTT. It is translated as CATGERGAGGTEAFF.

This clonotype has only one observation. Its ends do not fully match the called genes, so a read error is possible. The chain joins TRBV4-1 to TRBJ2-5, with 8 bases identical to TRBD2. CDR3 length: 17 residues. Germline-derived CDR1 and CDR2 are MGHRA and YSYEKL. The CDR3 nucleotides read TGCGCCAGCAGCCAAGATTGGCTAGCGGGCAGCCAAGCGACCCAGTACTTC. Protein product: CASSQDWLAGSQATQYF.

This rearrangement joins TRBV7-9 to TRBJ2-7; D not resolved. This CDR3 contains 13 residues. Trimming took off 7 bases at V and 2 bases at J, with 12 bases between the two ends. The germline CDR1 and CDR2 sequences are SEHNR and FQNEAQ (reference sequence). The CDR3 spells CASNDAHAYEQYF. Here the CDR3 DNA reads TGTGCCAGCAACGACGCCCACGCCTACGAGCAGTACTTC.

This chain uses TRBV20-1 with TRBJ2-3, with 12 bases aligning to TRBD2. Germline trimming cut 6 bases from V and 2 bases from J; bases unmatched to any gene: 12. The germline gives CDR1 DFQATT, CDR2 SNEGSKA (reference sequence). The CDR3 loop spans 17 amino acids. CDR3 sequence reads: CSATSGTSGFATDTQYF. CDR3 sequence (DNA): TGCAGTGCAACCTCCGGGACTAGCGGGTTTGCCACAGATACGCAGTATTTT.

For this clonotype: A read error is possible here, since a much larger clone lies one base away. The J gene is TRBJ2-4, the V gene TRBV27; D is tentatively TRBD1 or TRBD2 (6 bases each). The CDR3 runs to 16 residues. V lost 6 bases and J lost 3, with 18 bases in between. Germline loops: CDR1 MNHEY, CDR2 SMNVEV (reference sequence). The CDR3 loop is CASSISQGLVKNIQYF. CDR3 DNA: TGTGCCAGCAGCATTTCACAGGGACTGGTCAAAAACATTCAGTACTTC.

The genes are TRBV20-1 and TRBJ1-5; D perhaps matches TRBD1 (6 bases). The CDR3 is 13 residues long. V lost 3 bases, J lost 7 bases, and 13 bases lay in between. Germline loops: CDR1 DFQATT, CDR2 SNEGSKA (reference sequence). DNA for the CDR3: TGCAGTGCTAGGAGGACGGGGGGCCAGCCCCAGCATTTT. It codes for CSARRTGGQPQHF.

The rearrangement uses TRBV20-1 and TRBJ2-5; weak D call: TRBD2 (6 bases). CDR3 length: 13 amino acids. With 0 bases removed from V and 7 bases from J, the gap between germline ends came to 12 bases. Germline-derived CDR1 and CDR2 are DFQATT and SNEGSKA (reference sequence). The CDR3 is CSARDTSSGTQYF. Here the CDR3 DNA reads TGCAGTGCTAGAGACACTAGCTCAGGGACCCAGTACTTC.

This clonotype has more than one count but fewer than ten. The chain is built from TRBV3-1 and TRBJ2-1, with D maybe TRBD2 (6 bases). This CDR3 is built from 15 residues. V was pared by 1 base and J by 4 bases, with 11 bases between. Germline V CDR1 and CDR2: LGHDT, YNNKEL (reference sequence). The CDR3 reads CASSQGMEGYNEQFF. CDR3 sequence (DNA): TGTGCCAGCAGCCAAGGGATGGAGGGATACAATGAGCAGTTCTTC.

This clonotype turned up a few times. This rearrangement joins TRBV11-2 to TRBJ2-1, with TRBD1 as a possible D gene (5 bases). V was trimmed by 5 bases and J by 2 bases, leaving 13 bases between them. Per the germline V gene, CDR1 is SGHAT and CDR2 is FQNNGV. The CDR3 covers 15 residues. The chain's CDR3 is CASSLTVSPYNEQFF. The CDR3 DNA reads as TGTGCCAGCAGCCTGACAGTATCCCCCTACAATGAGCAGTTCTTC.

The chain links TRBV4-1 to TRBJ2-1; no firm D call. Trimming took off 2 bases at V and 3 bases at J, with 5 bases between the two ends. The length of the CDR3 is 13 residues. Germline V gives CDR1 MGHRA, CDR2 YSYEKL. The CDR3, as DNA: TGCGCCAGCAGCCAAAGGGACTACAATGAGCAGTTCTTC. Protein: CASSQRDYNEQFF.

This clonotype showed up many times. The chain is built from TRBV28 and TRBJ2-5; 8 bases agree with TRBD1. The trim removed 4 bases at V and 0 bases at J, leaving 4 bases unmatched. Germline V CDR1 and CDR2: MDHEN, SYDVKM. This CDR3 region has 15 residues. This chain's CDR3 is CASSSGTGHQETQYF. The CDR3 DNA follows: TGTGCCAGCAGTTCTGGGACAGGCCACCAAGAGACCCAGTACTTC.

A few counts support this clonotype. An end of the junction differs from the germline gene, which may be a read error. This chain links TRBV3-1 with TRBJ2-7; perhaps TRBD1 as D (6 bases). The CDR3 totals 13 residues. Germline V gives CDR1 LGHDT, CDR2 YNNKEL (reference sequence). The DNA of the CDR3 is TGTGCCAGCAGCCGGACAGATTCCTGCGAGCAGTACTTC. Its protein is CASSRTDSCEQYF.

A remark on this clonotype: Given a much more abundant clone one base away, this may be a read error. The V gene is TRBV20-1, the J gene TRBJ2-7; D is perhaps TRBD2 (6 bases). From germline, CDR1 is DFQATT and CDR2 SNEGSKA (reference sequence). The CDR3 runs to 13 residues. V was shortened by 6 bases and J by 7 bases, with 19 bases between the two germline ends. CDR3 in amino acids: CSATPGTYNEQYF. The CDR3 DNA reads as TGCAGTGCCACCCCCGGGACTTACAATGAGCAGTACTTC.

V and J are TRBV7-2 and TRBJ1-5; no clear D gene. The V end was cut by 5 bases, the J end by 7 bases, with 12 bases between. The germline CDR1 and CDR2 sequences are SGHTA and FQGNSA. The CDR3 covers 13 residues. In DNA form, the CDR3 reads TGTGCCAGCAGCCAGGTGACGGGGCAGCCCCAGCATTTT. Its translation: CASSQVTGQPQHF. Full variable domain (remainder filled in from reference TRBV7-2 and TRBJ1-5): GAGVSQSPSNKVTEKGKDVELRCDPISGHTALYWYRQSLGQGLEFLIYFQGNSAPDKSGLPSDRFSAERTGGSVSTLTIQRTQQEDSAVYLCASSQVTGQPQHFGDGTRLSIL.

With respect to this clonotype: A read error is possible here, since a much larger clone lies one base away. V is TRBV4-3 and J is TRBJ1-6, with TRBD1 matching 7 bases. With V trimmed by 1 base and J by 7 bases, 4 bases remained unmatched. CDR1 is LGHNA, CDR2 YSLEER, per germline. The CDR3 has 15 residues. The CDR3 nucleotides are TGCGCCAGCAGCCAAGGTGGGACAGAGAATTCACCCCTCCACTTT. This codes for CASSQGGTENSPLHF.

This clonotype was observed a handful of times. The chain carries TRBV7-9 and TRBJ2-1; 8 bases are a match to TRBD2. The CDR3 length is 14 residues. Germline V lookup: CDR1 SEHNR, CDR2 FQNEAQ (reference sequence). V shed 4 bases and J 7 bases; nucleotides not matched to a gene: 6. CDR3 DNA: TGTGCCAGCAGCTCGCCGGGACTAGAGAATGAGCAGTTCTTC. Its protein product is CASSSPGLENEQFF. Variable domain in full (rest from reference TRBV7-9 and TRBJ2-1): DTGVSQNPRHKITKRGQNVTFRCDPISEHNRLYWYRQTLGQGPEFLTYFQNEAQLEKSRLLSDRFSAERPKGSFSTLEIQRTEQGDSAMYLCASSSPGLENEQFFGPGTRLTVL.

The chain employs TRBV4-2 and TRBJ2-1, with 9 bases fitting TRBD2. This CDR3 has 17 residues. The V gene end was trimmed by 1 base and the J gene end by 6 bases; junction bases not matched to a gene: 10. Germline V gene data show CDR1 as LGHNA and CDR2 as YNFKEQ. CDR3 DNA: TGTGCCAGCAGCCAAGTGCGTTTGACTAGCGGTCTCAATGAGCAGTTCTTC. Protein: CASSQVRLTSGLNEQFF.

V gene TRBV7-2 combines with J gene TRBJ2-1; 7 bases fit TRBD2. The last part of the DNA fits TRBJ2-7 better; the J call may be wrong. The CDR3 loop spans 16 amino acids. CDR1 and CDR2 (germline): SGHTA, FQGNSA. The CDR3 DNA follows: TGTGCCAGCAGCTTCGGGGGGTCTAGCTCCTACAATGAGCAGTACTTC. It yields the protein CASSFGGSSSYNEQYF.

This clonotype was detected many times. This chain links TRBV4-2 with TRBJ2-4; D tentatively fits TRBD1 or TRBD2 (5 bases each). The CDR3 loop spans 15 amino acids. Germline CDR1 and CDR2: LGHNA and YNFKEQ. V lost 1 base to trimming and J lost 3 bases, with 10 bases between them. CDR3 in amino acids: CASSQGQGDKNIQYF. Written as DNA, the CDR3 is TGTGCCAGCAGCCAAGGGCAGGGAGACAAAAACATTCAGTACTTC.

The CDR3, as DNA: TGTGCCAGCAGTTCGGCAGGGATGTACGAGCAGTACTTC. Protein product: CASSSAGMYEQYF. V gene TRBV7-9 combines with J gene TRBJ2-7; D may be TRBD1 (5 bases). The V gene lost 6 bases and the J gene lost 4 bases, with 13 bases spanning the gap. Germline V lookup: CDR1 SEHNR, CDR2 FQNEAQ (reference sequence). The CDR3 spans 13 residues.

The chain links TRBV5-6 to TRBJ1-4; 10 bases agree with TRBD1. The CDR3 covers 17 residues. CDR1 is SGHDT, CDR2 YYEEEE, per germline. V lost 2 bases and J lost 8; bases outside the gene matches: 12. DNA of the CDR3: TGTGCCAGCAGCTTCGGGACAGGGGAGGTTTTATCAGAAAAACTGTTTTTT. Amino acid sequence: CASSFGTGEVLSEKLFF. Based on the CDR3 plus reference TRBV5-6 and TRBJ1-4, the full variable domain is DAGVTQSPTHLIKTRGQQVTLRCSPKSGHDTVSWYQQALGQGPQFIFQYYEEEERQRGNFPDRFSGHQFPNYSSELNVNALLLGDSALYLCASSFGTGEVLSEKLFFGSGTQLSVL.

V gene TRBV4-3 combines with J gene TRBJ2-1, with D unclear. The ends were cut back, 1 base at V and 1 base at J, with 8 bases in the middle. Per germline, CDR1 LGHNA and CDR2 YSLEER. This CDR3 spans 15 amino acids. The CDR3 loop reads CASSQVAGSYNEQFF. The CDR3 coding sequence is TGCGCCAGCAGCCAAGTGGCTGGATCCTACAATGAGCAGTTCTTC.

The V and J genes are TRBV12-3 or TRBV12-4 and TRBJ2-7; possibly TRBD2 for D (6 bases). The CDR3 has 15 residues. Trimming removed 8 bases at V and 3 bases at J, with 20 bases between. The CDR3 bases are TGTGCCAGCTATGAGGGTCTAGCGTCGGTCTACGAGCAGTACTTC. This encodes CASYEGLASVYEQYF.

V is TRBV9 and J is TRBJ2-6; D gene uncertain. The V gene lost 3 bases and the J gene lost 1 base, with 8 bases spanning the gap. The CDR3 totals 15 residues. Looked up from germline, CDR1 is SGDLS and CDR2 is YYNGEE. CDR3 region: CASSGQKSGANVLTF. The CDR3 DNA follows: TGTGCCAGCAGCGGACAAAAATCTGGGGCCAACGTCCTGACTTTC.

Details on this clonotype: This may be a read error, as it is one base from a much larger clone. CDR3 loop: CASQGAAVSYEQYF. Written as DNA, the CDR3 is TGTGCCAGCCAAGGGGCCGCAGTCTCCTACGAGCAGTACTTC. The gene calls are TRBV12-3 or TRBV12-4 and TRBJ2-7; D may be TRBD1 (5 bases). V lost 8 bases and J 0 bases, leaving 14 bases between the germline ends. The CDR3 is 14 amino acids.

The CDR3 here is CASSWVRGNYNEQFF. In nucleotides, the CDR3 is TGCGCCAGCAGCTGGGTACGGGGGAACTACAATGAGCAGTTCTTC. The rearrangement links TRBV5-1 to TRBJ2-1, with D possibly TRBD2 on 6 matching bases. V lost 3 bases to trimming and J lost 3 bases, with 13 bases between them. CDR3 length: 15 residues. CDR1 is SGHRS and CDR2 is YFSETQ in the germline V gene.

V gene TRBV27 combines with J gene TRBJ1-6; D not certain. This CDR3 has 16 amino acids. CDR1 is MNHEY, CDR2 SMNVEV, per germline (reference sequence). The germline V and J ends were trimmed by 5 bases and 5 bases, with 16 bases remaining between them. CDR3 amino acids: CASSRSPADHNSPLHF. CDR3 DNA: TGTGCCAGCAGTCGCTCCCCGGCAGACCATAATTCACCCCTCCACTTT.